Listed below are T cell receptor beta chains from one sample, sequenced in a study of technical replicates of blood from a few donors. This table comes from immunoSEQ multiplex PCR, and its TCRdb copy is limited to in-frame clones, with some not included. The sample contains tens of thousands of clones, approximately 93% of which appear only once. Source material: T cells isolated from PBMCs. Receptors were obtained from a human donor in good health. Each CDR3 is given with its conserved first and last residue. Each record gives: J gene, D gene, V gene, clone size, CDR3 protein, CDR3 DNA. A D gene is named only where the DNA matches it firmly. Only part of the rows carry a size: once, few, many, or a class if the clone is expanded.

>TRBJ2-2|.|TRBV28|.
CASSFTSRELFF
TGTGCCAGCAGTTTTACTTCCCGGGAGCTGTTTTTT
>TRBJ2-7|TRBD2|TRBV4-1|.
CASSQDHLAGYSYEQYF
TGCGCCAGCAGCCAAGATCATCTAGCGGGGTACTCCTACGAGCAGTACTTC
>TRBJ1-2|TRBD1|TRBV28|few
CASSFAGTGKRYGYTF
TGTGCCAGCAGTTTCGCCGGGACAGGGAAGAGGTATGGCTACACCTTC
>TRBJ2-3|TRBD2|TRBV4-2|.
CASSQAFPDRVGTSDGDTQYF
TGTGCCAGCAGCCAAGCATTTCCGGACAGGGTCGGGACTAGCGATGGAGATACGCAGTATTTT
>TRBJ2-7|.|TRBV5-6|.
CASSAGYEQYF
TGTGCCAGCAGCGCCGGCTACGAGCAGTACTTC
>TRBJ1-5|.|TRBV6-5|.
CASSALASGPQHF
TGTGCCAGCAGTGCCCTGGCCTCGGGGCCCCAGCATTTT
>TRBJ2-2|.|TRBV19|.
CASSIEGTGELFF
TGTGCCAGTAGTATCGAGGGAACCGGGGAGCTGTTTTTT
>TRBJ1-2|.|TRBV28|.
CASSLSMLLGYTF
TGTGCCAGCAGTTTATCGATGCTATTAGGCTACACCTTC
>TRBJ1-5|.|TRBV2|once
CASSEIRGYSNQPQHF
TGTGCCAGCAGTGAAATCCGGGGGTATAGCAATCAGCCCCAGCATTTT
>TRBJ1-5|TRBD1|TRBV5-1|.
CASSLGTGQQPQHF
TGCGCCAGCAGCTTGGGGACAGGGCAGCAGCCCCAGCATTTT
>TRBJ2-3|.|TRBV27|.
CASRPLEGTGDTQYF
TGTGCCAGCAGGCCCCTGGAGGGGACGGGGGATACGCAGTATTTT
>TRBJ2-3|TRBD2|TRBV25-1|once
CASSEGTRNTQDTQYF
TGTGCCAGCAGTGAAGGGACTAGGAATACCCAAGATACGCAGTATTTT
>TRBJ2-3|.|TRBV4-2|.
CASSHASGGYTDTQYF
TGTGCCAGCAGCCACGCCAGCGGCGGGTACACAGATACGCAGTATTTT
>TRBJ2-6|.|TRBV15|.
CATSRDLANVLTF
TGTGCCACCAGCAGAGATCTGGCCAACGTCCTGACTTTC
>TRBJ1-4|.|TRBV25-1|.
CASSRWREGEKLFF
TGTGCCAGCAGCCGGTGGAGGGAGGGTGAAAAACTGTTTTTT
>TRBJ1-5|.|TRBV6-5|.
CASSQGDSNQPQHF
TGTGCCAGCAGCCAAGGAGATAGCAATCAGCCCCAGCATTTT
>TRBJ1-2|TRBD1|TRBV2|.
CASSYRGDGYTF
TGTGCCAGCAGTTACAGGGGGGATGGCTACACCTTC
>TRBJ2-1|TRBD2|TRBV7-3|.
CASTSGGAGNNEQFF
TGTGCCAGTACTAGCGGGGGGGCCGGTAACAATGAGCAGTTCTTC
>TRBJ1-1|.|TRBV2|.
CASSDRGTEAFF
TGTGCCAGCAGTGACAGGGGCACTGAAGCTTTCTTT
>TRBJ2-1|TRBD2|TRBV29-1|once
CSVSRTSGTGEQFF
TGCAGCGTTTCACGGACTAGCGGGACAGGTGAGCAGTTCTTC